These 26 T cell receptor beta chains came from one sample sequenced in a study of T-cell reconstitution after alpha-beta-depleted transplantation in children (dated by TCRdb to 2016 to 2017). Interpreted using the paper, the treatment or condition label stands for: allogeneic hematopoietic cell transplantation with graft depleted of TCRalphabeta T cells and CD19 B cells. Library preparation employed PCR. TCRdb lists the instrument as Illumina HiSeq 2500. Molecular barcoding was employed in the preparation of TCR libraries, with unique molecular identifiers being used to normalize TCRbeta repertoire quantification. The public reads were quality trimmed at Q25 with fastp and then assembled into clones with MiXCR by TCRdb, keeping productive beta chains. Rows are combined by CDR3 protein, so each entry shows the most common genes and DNA. A total of under 70,000 distinct CDR3 sequences appear in this sample, approximately 10% of them only once. The ten largest clones add up to roughly an eighth of the sample.

This sample comprised PBMCs, obtained before TCRalphabeta/CD19-depleted stem cell transplant. The receptors come from a boy between 10 and 17 years old with acute myeloid leukemia, due to receive a stem cell transplant.

In this sample, this clonotype turned up many times. The rearrangement uses TRBV5-6 and TRBJ2-2; D gene unclear. This CDR3 has 15 residues. The ends were cut back, 5 bases at V and 7 bases at J, with 18 bases in the middle. Germline V gene data show CDR1 as SGHDT and CDR2 as YYEEEE. DNA for the CDR3: TGTGCCAGCAGTCACCCGAGCGCCGTGGGCGGGGAGCTGTTTTTT. The encoded protein is CASSHPSAVGGELFF.

This clonotype appeared many times. The V and J genes are TRBV9 and TRBJ2-1; D possibly matches TRBD1 or TRBD2 (6 bases each). The CDR3 covers 16 residues. Trimming took 4 bases from V and 2 from J, leaving 16 bases between them. The V gene's germline CDR1 is SGDLS and CDR2 YYNGEE. The CDR3 nucleotides are TGTGCCAGCAGCCCTCAGGGGCTAGCGCCCTACAATGAGCAGTTCTTC. Translation gives CASSPQGLAPYNEQFF. The entire variable domain, with the rest obtained from reference TRBV9 and TRBJ2-1, is as follows: DSGVTQTPKHLITATGQRVTLRCSPRSGDLSVYWYQQSLDQGLQFLIQYYNGEERAKGNILERFSAQQFPDLHSELNLSSLELGDSALYFCASSPQGLAPYNEQFFGPGTRLTVL.

Worth noting for this clonotype: A much larger clonotype is one base distant, so this may be a read error. The genes are TRBV20-1 and TRBJ2-3; 8 bases are a match to TRBD2. Germline V gene sequence: CDR1 DFQATT, CDR2 SNEGSKA (reference sequence). This CDR3 contains 18 residues. CDR3 protein: CCARLLWSGRFGTDTQYF. The CDR3 nucleotides read TGCTGTGCTCGTCTGTTGTGGAGCGGGAGATTTGGTACAGATACGCAGTATTTT.

This clonotype was counted ten times or more. The chain couples TRBV4-3 to TRBJ2-1; 9 bases line up with TRBD2. V shed 0 bases, J shed 0 bases, and the junction held 9 bases outside the gene matches. This CDR3 is built from 19 residues. Germline CDR1 is LGHNA and CDR2 is YSLEER. The chain's CDR3 is CASSQDVLAGRSSYNEQFF. In DNA form, the CDR3 reads TGCGCCAGCAGCCAAGATGTACTAGCGGGCCGGAGCTCCTACAATGAGCAGTTCTTC.

The chain is built from TRBV14 and TRBJ2-3; 7 bases map to TRBD1. J was trimmed by 6 bases and V by 2 bases; bases with no gene match: 11. The CDR3 totals 16 residues. Germline V gives CDR1 SGHDN, CDR2 FVKESK. The CDR3: CASSQRQGVAWDTQYF. The CDR3, as DNA: TGTGCCAGCAGCCAACGCCAGGGGGTAGCTTGGGATACGCAGTATTTT. Full variable domain (remainder filled in from reference TRBV14 and TRBJ2-3): EAGVTQFPSHSVIEKGQTVTLRCDPISGHDNLYWYRRVMGKEIKFLLHFVKESKQDESGMPNNRFLAERTGGTYSTLKVQPAELEDSGVYFCASSQRQGVAWDTQYFGPGTRLTVL.

V and J are TRBV7-9 and TRBJ2-3, with 9 positions matching TRBD2. From germline, CDR1 is SEHNR and CDR2 FQNEAQ (reference sequence). The CDR3 is made up of 14 amino acids. J was trimmed by 0 bases and V by 6 bases; bases with no gene match: 1. CDR3 nucleotide sequence: TGTGCCAGCAGGCTAGCGGGGAGCACAGATACGCAGTATTTT. Its translation is CASRLAGSTDTQYF.

This clonotype appeared many times. The chain employs TRBV5-5 and TRBJ2-1; D not resolved. The CDR3 length is 12 residues. Germline V CDR1 and CDR2: SGHKS, YYEKEE (reference sequence). V lost 2 bases to trimming and J lost 6 bases, with 6 bases between them. Here the CDR3 reads CASSFEGNEQFF. The CDR3 DNA follows: TGTGCCAGCAGCTTTGAAGGCAATGAGCAGTTCTTC.

This clonotype was seen ten or more times. The gene calls are TRBV11-2 and TRBJ1-6; tentatively, D is TRBD1 (5 bases). Between the trimmed V and J ends, which lost 2 bases and 8 bases, there was a span of 13 bases. The CDR3 spans 15 residues. Germline lookup yields CDR1 SGHAT and CDR2 FQNNGV. For the CDR3, the DNA is TGTGCCAGCAGCTTAACTGGGCAGGGTCATTCACCCCTCCACTTT. Residues: CASSLTGQGHSPLHF.

V usage is TRBV9 and J usage is TRBJ1-1, with 7 nucleotides matching TRBD1. V trimming: 4 bases; J trimming: 5 bases; junction bases outside the gene matches: 14. Germline V gene lookup returns CDR1 SGDLS and CDR2 YYNGEE. This CDR3 has 16 amino acids. The CDR3 loop is CASSRSSVGGITEAFF. CDR3 bases: TGTGCCAGCAGCAGATCCTCTGTAGGGGGCATTACTGAAGCTTTCTTT.

This clonotype was counted many times. The chain joins TRBV29-1 to TRBJ1-2; D ambiguous. Germline CDR1 and CDR2: SQVTM and ANQGSEA. The CDR3 is made up of 13 amino acids. The V end was cut by 0 bases, the J end by 4 bases, with 9 bases between. The CDR3 sequence: CSVEDRGGYGYTF. As DNA, the CDR3 is TGCAGCGTTGAAGATCGGGGAGGCTATGGCTACACCTTC.

This clonotype was counted at least ten times. The chain joins TRBV28 to TRBJ2-7; no clear D. Germline V lookup: CDR1 MDHEN, CDR2 SYDVKM. V was cut by 2 bases and J by 2 bases, with 13 bases left in between. The CDR3 is 15 residues long. The CDR3 DNA reads as TGTGCCAGCAGTTTAACGGCCGGATTTACCTACGAGCAGTACTTC. Amino acids: CASSLTAGFTYEQYF.

This clonotype was observed at least ten times. The chain is built from TRBV9 and TRBJ2-5, with 11 bases fitting TRBD2. The CDR3 contains 15 residues. CDR1 is SGDLS and CDR2 is YYNGEE in the germline V gene. Unmatched junction bases numbered 2, after V lost 0 bases and J lost 4 bases. The CDR3: CASSVGTSGGETQYF. The DNA for the CDR3 is TGTGCCAGCAGCGTAGGAACTAGCGGGGGAGAGACCCAGTACTTC. Filled out from reference TRBV9 and TRBJ2-5, the complete variable domain reads DSGVTQTPKHLITATGQRVTLRCSPRSGDLSVYWYQQSLDQGLQFLIQYYNGEERAKGNILERFSAQQFPDLHSELNLSSLELGDSALYFCASSVGTSGGETQYFGPGTRLLVL.

This clonotype was counted at least ten times. The gene calls are TRBV4-1 and TRBJ2-7, with 9 bases matching TRBD2. Germline CDR1 and CDR2: MGHRA and YSYEKL. The length of the CDR3 is 17 residues. Trimming removed 3 bases from V and 0 bases from J; junction bases left unmatched: 9. The CDR3 DNA sequence: TGCGCCAGCAGCCAGGCAGGGACTAGCTTTCCCTCCTACGAGCAGTACTTC. Its translation: CASSQAGTSFPSYEQYF.

This clonotype was seen ten or more times. The chain employs TRBV12-3 or TRBV12-4 and TRBJ1-2; maybe TRBD1 (5 bases). CDR3 length: 13 amino acids. The ends were cut back, 3 bases at V and 5 bases at J, with 10 bases in the middle. CDR3 in DNA: TGTGCCAGCAGTTTGTTGACAGTTTATGGCTACACCTTC. As protein: CASSLLTVYGYTF.

This clonotype was seen many times. The chain has TRBV11-2 and TRBJ1-1, with a tentative D call TRBD1 (5 bases). The V and J ends lost 7 bases and 5 bases respectively, with 20 bases between them. The CDR3 has 15 amino acids. Germline values: CDR1 SGHAT, CDR2 FQNNGV. The CDR3 reads CASIHAGGKGTEAFF. As DNA, the CDR3 is TGTGCCAGCATCCACGCGGGAGGGAAGGGGACTGAAGCTTTCTTT.

This clonotype was seen repeatedly, ten times or more. In nucleotides, the CDR3 is TGTGCCAGCAGCCAGGGCAGGGAGGGCACTGAAGCTTTCTTT. Residues: CASSQGREGTEAFF. This chain links TRBV7-9 with TRBJ1-1; TRBD1 might be the D (5 bases). Trimming took off 5 bases at V and 4 bases at J, with 14 bases between the two ends. This CDR3 region has 14 residues. From germline, CDR1 is SEHNR and CDR2 FQNEAQ (reference sequence).

The table lists this clonotype with many counts. J is TRBJ2-5 and V is TRBV3-1; weak D call: TRBD2 (6 bases). Per the germline V gene, CDR1 is LGHDT and CDR2 is YNNKEL (reference sequence). V was trimmed by 4 bases and J by 4 bases, leaving 16 bases between them. The CDR3 length is 15 residues. The CDR3, as DNA: TGTGCCAGCAGCCTCGAGGTGCGGCGGGGAGAGACCCAGTACTTC. This encodes CASSLEVRRGETQYF.

About this clonotype: A much bigger clone sits one base away, suggesting this may be a read error. V gene TRBV10-3 combines with J gene TRBJ1-5, with D unresolved. CDR3 length: 13 amino acids. Germline loops: CDR1 ENHRY, CDR2 SYGVKD. The CDR3 DNA sequence: TGTGCCATCAGTGGGGGAGAGGATCAGCACCAGCATTTT. Its protein is CAISGGEDQHQHF.

The gene calls are TRBV28 and TRBJ2-1, with D tentatively TRBD1 (5 bases). Germline V gene lookup returns CDR1 MDHEN and CDR2 SYDVKM. The CDR3 length is 16 residues. Trimming removed 2 bases at V and 8 bases at J, with 19 bases between. CDR3 sequence reads: CASSLSTTGIWDEQFF. As DNA, the CDR3 is TGTGCCAGCAGTTTAAGCACCACAGGCATATGGGATGAGCAGTTCTTC.

On this clonotype itself: A much larger clone lies one base from this, so it may be a read error. The gene calls are TRBV7-6 and TRBJ2-1; D gene uncertain. The CDR3 totals 12 residues. Per the germline V gene, CDR1 is SGHVS and CDR2 is FNYEAQ. Trimming shortened V by 2 bases and J by 8 bases, and 7 bases separated the two germline ends. Here the CDR3 DNA reads TGTGCCAGCAGCTTAAACTCATATGAGCAGTTCTTC. Amino acid sequence: CASSLNSYEQFF.

This clonotype was seen at least ten times. The CDR3 DNA sequence: TGTGCCACCGGACTAGCGGGGGGGCAGCGCACCGGGGAGCTGTTTTTT. It codes for CATGLAGGQRTGELFF. The chain combines TRBV6-1 with TRBJ2-2, with TRBD2 matching over 15 bases. This CDR3 region has 16 residues. The V segment lost 10 bases and the J segment 4 bases; nucleotides outside the gene matches: 7. CDR1 MNHNS and CDR2 SASEGT come from the germline V gene.

This chain connects TRBV5-1 to TRBJ2-2, with 8 bases that match TRBD1. Germline V gives CDR1 SGHRS, CDR2 YFSETQ. The junction had 3 bases not matched to a gene; V was cut back by 5 bases and J by 3 bases. This CDR3 contains 14 residues. The CDR3 bases are TGCGCCAGCAGGACAGGGGTGGACACCGGGGAGCTGTTTTTT. It specifies CASRTGVDTGELFF.

This clonotype was recorded at least ten times. The chain combines TRBV10-3 with TRBJ1-5; D unresolved. The germline V gene encodes CDR1 ENHRY and CDR2 SYGVKD. The CDR3 is 15 residues long. The V and J ends lost 3 bases and 0 bases respectively, with 9 bases between them. The CDR3 DNA follows: TGTGCCATCAGTGACGCAAGGCGTAGCAATCAGCCCCAGCATTTT. Translating gives CAISDARRSNQPQHF.

Many counts were recorded for this clonotype. The chain has TRBV12-3 or TRBV12-4 and TRBJ2-1; 14 nucleotides line up with TRBD2. This CDR3 comprises 15 residues. V was pared by 3 bases and J by 8 bases, with 3 bases of the junction left unmatched. The CDR3 coding sequence is TGTGCCAGCAGTTTTAGGGGACTAGCGGGGGATGAGCAGTTCTTC. It translates to CASSFRGLAGDEQFF.

Sample share makes this clonotype medium-sized. The chain joins TRBV29-1 to TRBJ2-5; no definite D call. Deletions cut 3 bases from V and 4 bases from J, with 12 bases between. Germline V gene lookup returns CDR1 SQVTM and CDR2 ANQGSEA. The CDR3 is 13 amino acids. CDR3 nucleotide sequence: TGCAGCGTTGAGGTCGGCGGCCGAGAGACCCAGTACTTC. Protein product: CSVEVGGRETQYF.

In its sample, this clonotype was seen many times. This chain uses TRBV12-3 or TRBV12-4 with TRBJ1-5; the D is unclear. With 1 base removed from V and 0 bases from J, the gap between germline ends came to 4 bases. The CDR3 spans 14 residues. This CDR3 is CASSLDGSNQPQHF. The CDR3, as DNA: TGTGCCAGCAGTTTAGACGGTAGCAATCAGCCCCAGCATTTT.